This record concerns one TCR beta chain sequence. The record originates from a study of OX40 agonist ivuxolimab in advanced cancers. Per the germline V gene, CDR1 is SGHAT and CDR2 is FQNNGV. Trimming shortened V by 0 bases and J by 5 bases, and 5 bases separated the two germline ends. The CDR3 totals 13 residues. Profiled with immunoSEQ multiplex PCR; TCRdb holds only in-frame clones, not every one. The sample has approximately 35,000 clones, roughly 72% seen once; the top ten hold under 25%. Anyone with autoimmune disease history or systemic immunosuppression was excluded. The rearrangement joins TRBV11-2 to TRBJ1-5; no firm D call. The TCR originated in an adult with an advanced solid tumor such as melanoma, head and neck, liver or kidney cancer. This sample comprised CD4+ or CD8+ T cells sorted from blood, obtained in a trial of the OX40 agonist ivuxolimab. CDR3 region: CASSLDRDQPQHF. CDR3 nucleotide sequence: TGTGCCAGCAGCTTAGATAGGGATCAGCCCCAGCATTTT.